The rows below give T cell receptor beta chains drawn from one sample of a study of PD-1 blockade in mismatch repair-deficient tumors. Libraries were prepared by immunoSEQ multiplex PCR; TCRdb keeps only in-frame clonotypes and omits some of them. Altogether around 100,000 clones are present, more than 60% being singletons, with the ten largest covering 4.7%. The specimen was peripheral blood, collected roughly 13 months after starting pembrolizumab. Receptor source: an adult with mismatch repair-deficient cancer. CDR3s include the opening cysteine and the closing phenylalanine or tryptophan. D genes are given only for firm matches. Clone size is stated in some rows and not others, as once, few, many or a class when expanded.

D	V	J	size	CDR3	DNA
TRBD2	TRBV6-5	TRBJ2-3	-	CASSYISGSTDTQYF	TGTGCCAGCAGTTACATTAGCGGGAGCACAGATACGCAGTATTTT
TRBD2	TRBV5-4	TRBJ2-7	-	CASSLFRLAGGSSYEQYF	TGTGCCAGCAGCTTGTTTCGACTAGCGGGAGGGAGCTCCTACGAGCAGTACTTC
TRBD2	TRBV6-5	TRBJ2-1	-	CASARTSGSDNEQFF	TGTGCCAGCGCTAGGACTAGCGGGAGTGACAATGAGCAGTTCTTC
-	TRBV29-1	TRBJ2-1	few	CSSGRDYNEQFF	TGCAGCTCCGGGCGAGACTACAATGAGCAGTTCTTC
-	TRBV7-3	TRBJ2-1	-	CASSLGPPQTYNEQFF	TGTGCCAGCAGCCTGGGACCACCGCAGACCTACAATGAGCAGTTCTTC
TRBD1	TRBV18	TRBJ2-2	-	CASSPGQGRDTGELFF	TGTGCCAGCTCACCTGGACAGGGAAGGGACACCGGGGAGCTGTTTTTT
-	TRBV25-1	TRBJ2-5	few	CASSEWAGDHQETQYF	TGTGCCAGCAGTGAGTGGGCAGGGGACCACCAAGAGACCCAGTACTTC
-	TRBV4-2	TRBJ2-7	-	CASSREGGGTYEQYF	TGTGCCAGCAGCCGTGAGGGGGGCGGGACCTACGAGCAGTACTTC
-	TRBV7-2	TRBJ1-1	-	CASSLQSGDTEAFF	TGTGCCAGCAGCTTGCAGAGTGGAGACACTGAAGCTTTCTTT
TRBD2	TRBV25-1	TRBJ2-1	-	CASSPRGVSYNEQFF	TGTGCCAGCAGCCCGCGGGGGGTGAGCTACAATGAGCAGTTCTTC
-	TRBV18	TRBJ1-2	-	CASFPQGNYGYTF	TGTGCCAGCTTCCCTCAGGGAAACTATGGCTACACCTTC
TRBD1	TRBV11-1	TRBJ2-3	-	CASSLASVKGQGTTDTQYF	TGTGCCAGCAGCTTAGCTTCAGTAAAAGGACAGGGGACCACAGATACGCAGTATTTT
TRBD1	TRBV2	TRBJ2-7	-	CATTDRGPAEPHEQYF	TGTGCCACTACGGACAGGGGACCGGCCGAACCCCACGAGCAGTACTTC
-	TRBV6-6	TRBJ2-1	-	CASSYAGSSYNEQFF	TGTGCCAGCAGTTACGCGGGGAGCTCCTACAATGAGCAGTTCTTC
-	TRBV5-8	TRBJ1-1	-	CASSSGGGARTEAFF	TGTGCCAGCAGCTCTGGTGGGGGGGCGCGCACTGAAGCTTTCTTT
-	TRBV7-7	TRBJ2-1	-	CASSEGPRAEQFF	TGTGCTAGCAGCGAGGGCCCTCGCGCTGAGCAGTTCTTC